These T cell receptor beta chains were read from a single sample in a study of blood T cell repertoires in COVID-19. The method was immunoSEQ multiplex PCR; TCRdb's version includes in-frame clones alone and lacks a portion of them. The sample includes about 400,000 clones, about 88% of them seen just once. Material for sequencing was peripheral blood. The receptors here all came from a woman between 55 and 75 years old with COVID-19, enrolled during active disease. CDR3s include the opening cysteine and the closing phenylalanine or tryptophan. D genes are given only for firm matches. Expanded clones get a size class; other rows say once, few or many, or leave the size out.

j_call d_call clone_size v_call cdr3_aa cdr3_nt
TRBJ1-1 TRBD1 - TRBV5-1 CASSLRDSGEAFF TGCGCCAGCAGCCTACGGGACAGTGGTGAAGCTTTCTTT
TRBJ2-3 - - TRBV5-8 CASSVAVQYF TGTGCCAGCAGCGTAGCGGTGCAGTATTTT
TRBJ2-2 - once TRBV11-3 CASSSSSRVSVAGELFF TGTGCCAGCAGCTCATCGAGCAGGGTTTCGGTCGCCGGGGAGCTGTTTTTT
TRBJ1-2 TRBD1 - TRBV30 CAWRFGQGYNYGYTF TGTGCCTGGAGATTCGGACAGGGGTATAACTATGGCTACACCTTC
TRBJ2-5 - - TRBV3-1/TRBV3-2 CASSQDYNQETQYF TGTGCCAGCAGCCAGGACTATAACCAAGAGACCCAGTACTTC
TRBJ1-2 - - TRBV6-6 CASSYSREGGAYGYTF TGTGCCAGCAGTTACTCGAGGGAGGGGGGGGCCTATGGCTACACCTTC
TRBJ2-3 - - TRBV4-1 CASSPLVVDTQYF TGCGCCAGCAGCCCACTAGTAGTAGATACGCAGTATTTT
TRBJ2-3 TRBD1 - TRBV19 CASSTTGGTDTQYF TGTGCCAGTAGTACCACAGGGGGCACAGATACGCAGTATTTT
TRBJ1-2 - once TRBV27 CASSYRSNYGYTF TGTGCCAGCAGTTACAGATCTAACTATGGCTACACCTTC
TRBJ1-5 TRBD1 - TRBV6-6 CASSTGTGGPQHF TGTGCCAGCAGCACCGGGACAGGAGGTCCCCAGCATTTT
TRBJ1-2 - - TRBV2 CASSEGAANYGYTF TGTGCCAGCAGTGAAGGCGCCGCTAACTATGGCTACACCTTC
TRBJ1-2 - - TRBV5-6 CASCSLWGHYGYTF TGTGCCAGCTGCTCTTTGTGGGGGCACTATGGCTACACCTTC
TRBJ1-6 TRBD1 - TRBV5-8 CASSLGTVNSPLHF TGTGCCAGCAGCTTAGGGACAGTTAATTCACCCCTCCACTTT
TRBJ1-2 - - TRBV12-3/TRBV12-4 CASSERPPGGYTF TGTGCCAGCAGTGAGAGGCCGCCGGGGGGCTACACCTTC
TRBJ1-1 - - TRBV27 CASSTLRGARTEAFF TGTGCCAGCAGTACCCTTCGGGGGGCTCGCACTGAAGCTTTCTTT
TRBJ1-4 TRBD1 - TRBV19 CASSLVRDRGLGREKLFF TGTGCCAGTAGTCTAGTCCGGGACAGGGGGCTCGGGAGGGAAAAACTGTTTTTT